This entry features one TCR beta chain sequence. This receptor's antigen is unknown. There are no base qualities to consult, and no much larger clone falls within one base. This specimen belongs to a study of blood T cell repertoires in COVID-19 (dated by TCRdb to the early 2020s). About the full investigation: The collaborator samples originated in the United States, Italy and Spain and spanned the acute and convalescent phases of COVID-19. Nearly every sample came with metadata listing a de-identified subject ID, COVID-19 status, age in years and sex. Subjects who had been exposed to COVID-19, were actively infected with it, or had recovered from it provided the deeply sampled blood TCRbeta repertoires that made up the dataset. The repertoires were made available in a free public database intended to serve as a resource for research on the immune response to SARS-CoV-2. The prospective study material was composed of cDNA or gDNA derived from T cells, B-cell-depleted T cells, or PBMCs. Where available, HLA class I and class II types were obtained from metadata supplied by the sample provider rather than from assay-based typing. The samples were drawn from the first 160 participants of the ongoing ImmuneRACE study and from 1,254 subjects provided by 6 global collaborators.

According to the germline V gene, CDR1 reads LGHNA and CDR2 reads YSLEER. From cysteine to phenylalanine, the CDR3 is 13 amino acids long. This entry keeps only the CDR3 DNA: 39 bases, framed from base 1. V drops 0 bases and J drops 5 bases, leaving 7 bases in between. Another Seattle source contributed samples from volunteer blood donors who had recovered from COVID-19. The collaborating institutions used their own protocols to collect whole blood in K2EDTA tubes. For TCRbeta analysis, collaborator samples were shipped as frozen whole blood, as isolated PBMCs, or as DNA extracted from either sample type. Study-wide findings and limitations: How much clinical and demographic metadata was included differed by source and by participant, and the metadata was provided uncurated.

TCRbeta CDR3 regions were amplified from genomic DNA by means of the immunoSEQ Assay, a bias-controlled multiplex PCR. As for how the authors treated the data: Within the assay, amplification of reference gene primers was used to estimate how many nucleated cells each sample contained. To quantify the absolute abundance of each unique TCRbeta CDR3 rearrangement, sequence reads were collapsed and filtered. For each sample, productive Simpson clonality was calculated as the square root of Simpson's diversity index across productive rearrangements. TCRdb obtained this table from immuneACCESS and retained in-frame rearrangements with V and J assigned. These tables miss some clones; where compared with another copy, unresolved V genes account for less than half of the shortfall, and the remainder is unexplained. The V and J calls and clone size were taken over from that table, and D and trimming were inferred from the DNA. The sample table contains approximately 260,000 clones; only one count was recorded for roughly 89% of them. Jointly, the top ten make up 4% to 5% of the sample.

The specimen sequenced was peripheral blood. The V and J genes are TRBV4-3 and TRBJ1-1; no D segment can be confidently identified. This clonotype was sampled from a woman aged 40 to 50 who had recovered from COVID-19. The CDR3 is CASSQESRTEAFF. The DNA is as follows: TGCGCCAGCAGCCAAGAGAGCCGTACTGAAGCTTTCTTT.